Following are 5 T cell receptor beta chains from one sample sequenced in a study of T cells in Graves' hyperthyroidism and ophthalmopathy. RNA transcripts served as the template for amplifying TCR beta CDR3 regions. In the first-round RT-PCR of the TCR CDR3, the HTBI primer set was used. TCRdb re-called the multiplex PCR reads through MiXCR, storing one row per CDR3 protein. The profile covers over 200,000 distinct CDR3 sequences, with approximately 15% appearing a single time and roughly 14% taken by the ten largest. The sample taken for sequencing was blood. The receptors were gathered from a woman aged 40 to 50 with Graves' hyperthyroidism that later progressed to Graves' ophthalmopathy.

This clonotype was recorded only once. V usage is TRBV11-2 and J usage is TRBJ2-5, with 8 bases fitting TRBD2. With V trimmed by 0 bases and J by 3 bases, 6 bases remained unmatched. This CDR3 contains 16 residues. Looked up from germline, CDR1 is SGHAT and CDR2 is FQNNGV. The CDR3 sequence: CASSLEVRLAKETQYF. CDR3 nucleotides: TGTGCCAGCAGCTTAGAAGTGAGACTAGCGAAAGAGACCCAGTACTTC.

This clonotype was counted many times. J is TRBJ1-6 and V is TRBV7-9; TRBD1 agrees at 8 bases. Germline V gene sequence: CDR1 SEHNR, CDR2 FQNEAQ (reference sequence). V dropped 1 base and J dropped 9; count of bases not matched to a gene: 8. The CDR3 totals 16 residues. CDR3 in DNA: TGTGCCAGCAGCTTAGTCTCCACAGGGGGTAGTTCACCCCTCCACTTT. Translated: CASSLVSTGGSSPLHF.

This clonotype was counted between two and nine times. The chain links TRBV5-1 to TRBJ2-1, with D uncertain. This CDR3 region has 12 residues. CDR1 is SGHRS and CDR2 is YFSETQ in the germline V gene. Between the trimmed V and J ends, which lost 0 bases and 12 bases, there was a span of 10 bases. The CDR3 DNA sequence: TGCGCCAGCAGCTTGGAAGGCAGTCCGCAGTTCTTC. Translating it yields CASSLEGSPQFF.

The table lists this clonotype with a few counts. The chain combines TRBV2 with TRBJ1-2; D unclear. Deletions cut 8 bases from V and 1 base from J, with 2 bases between. In germline, CDR1 is SNHLY, CDR2 FYNNEI. The CDR3 is made up of 10 amino acids. The CDR3 sequence is CASFNYGYTF. The CDR3 DNA sequence: TGTGCCAGCTTTAACTATGGCTACACCTTC.

The chain has TRBV6-1 and TRBJ2-4; D remains ambiguous. V lost 8 bases and J lost 2, with 13 bases in between. The germline CDR1 and CDR2 sequences are MNHNS and SASEGT. CDR3 length: 14 residues. CDR3 in DNA: TGTGCCAGCGGTAGGTCCGGGTCCAAAAACATTCAGTACTTC. This translates into CASGRSGSKNIQYF.